The clone carrying this T cell receptor (beta chain) was observed once. Its antigen remains unknown. CDR1 is SGHVS, CDR2 FQNEAQ, per germline. Trimming removed 2 bases from V and 6 bases from J, with 11 bases in between. The CDR3 covers 14 residues. PCR used 60 Vbeta primers and 13 Jbeta primers. Study processing details: As a later analysis found, there were 70 million to 80 million unique TCR beta chains, of which 8.5 million to 13 million were shared. Method: immunoSEQ multiplex PCR; TCRdb's copy keeps in-frame clones and lacks some. The V and J calls and the clone size are those of that table, but D and trimming were determined from the DNA. Of over 70,000 clones in the sample, roughly 76% were seen once. The data were obtained in a study of cytomegalovirus exposure and HLA in healthy donors. Study-wide findings and caveats: Cytomegalovirus status was reportedly diagnosed by the classifier with high specificity and sensitivity.

The sequencing sample was made of PBMCs. This TCR came from a male donor in good health and CMV-seronegative. The chain carries TRBV7-8 and TRBJ2-1, with a tentative D call TRBD1 (5 bases). CDR3 sequence reads: CASSLMGLGNEQFF. The CDR3 DNA reads as TGTGCCAGCAGCTTAATGGGGCTGGGCAATGAGCAGTTCTTC.